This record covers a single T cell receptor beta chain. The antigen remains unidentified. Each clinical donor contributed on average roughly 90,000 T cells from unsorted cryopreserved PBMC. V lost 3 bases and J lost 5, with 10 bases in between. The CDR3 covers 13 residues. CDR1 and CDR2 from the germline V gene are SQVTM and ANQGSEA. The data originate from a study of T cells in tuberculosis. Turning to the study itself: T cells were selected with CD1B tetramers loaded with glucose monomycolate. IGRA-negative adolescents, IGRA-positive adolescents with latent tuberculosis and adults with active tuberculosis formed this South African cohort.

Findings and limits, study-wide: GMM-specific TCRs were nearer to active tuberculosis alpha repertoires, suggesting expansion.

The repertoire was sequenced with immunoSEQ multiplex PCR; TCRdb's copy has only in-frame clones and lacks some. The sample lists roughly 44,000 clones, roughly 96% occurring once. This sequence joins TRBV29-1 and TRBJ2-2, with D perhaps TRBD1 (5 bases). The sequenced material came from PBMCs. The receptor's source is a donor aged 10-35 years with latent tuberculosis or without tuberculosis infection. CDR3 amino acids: CSVDRDRTGELFF. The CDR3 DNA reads TGCAGCGTTGACAGGGATAGGACCGGGGAGCTGTTTTTT.